These 16 T cell receptor beta chains share one sample of origin, sequenced in a study of beta chain features in type 1 diabetes. The authors reverse transcribed all of the isolated RNA, so sequencing captured expressed TCRB transcripts. Using immunoSEQ multiplex PCR, the repertoire was profiled, and TCRdb retains in-frame clones only, with some absent. The table has about 150,000 clones, about 9.3% seen once; the top ten hold 0.45% to 0.6%. Antigens for these TCRs are unknown. Notes on the study in general: Type 1 diabetes patients had moderately but significantly shorter TCRB CDR3s in all four CD4+ subsets.

Sequenced: central memory CD4+ T cells from blood. The origin of the receptors is a man younger than 45 with type 1 diabetes.

This clone was seen only a few times. The chain uses TRBV14 and TRBJ2-1; 11 positions match TRBD2. This CDR3 comprises 17 residues. J gave up 6 bases and V 0 bases, and 7 bases lay outside the gene matches. Germline V gene sequence: CDR1 SGHDN, CDR2 FVKESK. The DNA for the CDR3 is TGTGCCAGCAGCCAAGATCGACTAGCGGGATATTTCAATGAGCAGTTCTTC. The encoded protein is CASSQDRLAGYFNEQFF.

The chain uses TRBV5-6 and TRBJ2-3; TRBD2 matches at 9 bases. V shed 0 bases and J 1 base; nucleotides not matched to a gene: 3. Germline loops: CDR1 SGHDT, CDR2 YYEEEE. CDR3 length equals 16 residues. CDR3 in DNA: TGTGCCAGCAGCTTGGCGGCTAGCGGGGGCACAGATACGCAGTATTTT. Encoded protein: CASSLAASGGTDTQYF.

J is TRBJ1-2 and V is TRBV7-9, with D perhaps matching TRBD1 (6 bases). The germline V gene has CDR1 SEHNR and CDR2 FQNEAQ (reference sequence). Trimming removed 5 bases at V and 2 bases at J, with 18 bases between. The length of the CDR3 is 16 residues. The CDR3 spells CASSPERHRENYGYTF. The CDR3 region has the DNA TGTGCCAGCAGCCCAGAACGGCACAGGGAGAACTATGGCTACACCTTC.

The chain is built from TRBV7-2 and TRBJ1-1; 8 bases match TRBD1. The CDR3 is 13 residues long. V shed 5 bases and J 5 bases; nucleotides not matched to a gene: 4. Germline lookup yields CDR1 SGHTA and CDR2 FQGNSA. The CDR3 DNA reads TGTGCCAGCAGCGTGGACAGGGTGACTGAAGCTTTCTTT. It codes for CASSVDRVTEAFF.

This chain uses TRBV7-9 with TRBJ1-2; no firm D call. V was shortened by 3 bases and J by 0 bases, with 11 bases between the two germline ends. Germline V CDR1 and CDR2: SEHNR, FQNEAQ (reference sequence). CDR3 length: 15 amino acids. CDR3 sequence reads: CASSLTVRTNYGYTF. In DNA form, the CDR3 reads TGTGCCAGCAGCTTGACTGTACGAACTAACTATGGCTACACCTTC.

The chain recombines TRBV10-3 with TRBJ2-7; 11 nucleotides align to TRBD1. Germline V gene lookup returns CDR1 ENHRY and CDR2 SYGVKD. The CDR3 spans 14 residues. The junction had 8 bases not matched to a gene; V was cut back by 7 bases and J by 6 bases. The CDR3 reads CAIKIGQGAGEQYF. CDR3 coding DNA: TGTGCCATCAAAATCGGACAGGGGGCTGGCGAGCAGTACTTC.

The chain has TRBV7-9 and TRBJ2-1; possible D gene TRBD2, 7 bases. CDR3 length equals 17 residues. V was trimmed by 7 bases and J by 6 bases, leaving 25 bases between them. Germline V gene data show CDR1 as SEHNR and CDR2 as FQNEAQ (reference sequence). The CDR3 spells CASTRWGALARTNEQFF. Here the CDR3 DNA reads TGTGCCAGCACCCGGTGGGGGGCACTAGCGAGGACCAATGAGCAGTTCTTC.

The sample holds a few counts of this clone. The chain recombines TRBV18 with TRBJ2-7; D is possibly TRBD2 (5 bases). V shed 3 bases and J shed 4 bases, with 7 bases lying between them. Germline values: CDR1 KGHSH, CDR2 LQKENI. The CDR3 runs 12 residues. In nucleotides, the CDR3 is TGTGCCAGCTCACCGGGCGGGTACGAGCAGTACTTC. Translating gives CASSPGGYEQYF.

This clone was recorded a few times. The gene calls are TRBV2 and TRBJ2-1; D possibly corresponds to TRBD2 (5 bases). This CDR3 is built from 12 residues. Trimming left V 4 bases short and J 4 bases short, with 5 bases between. Germline-derived CDR1 and CDR2 are SNHLY and FYNNEI. The DNA for the CDR3 is TGTGCCAGCAGTGGGACTTACAATGAGCAGTTCTTC. It specifies CASSGTYNEQFF.

The J gene is TRBJ2-7, the V gene TRBV7-2; perhaps TRBD2 as D (6 bases). The CDR3 loop spans 15 amino acids. Trimming stripped 3 bases from V and 3 bases from J, with 15 bases between. The germline V gene encodes CDR1 SGHTA and CDR2 FQGNSA. The CDR3 DNA is TGTGCCAGCAGCTTGGAGGGGCACCCCCTCTACGAGCAGTACTTC. It codes for CASSLEGHPLYEQYF. The full variable domain, with the rest looked up from reference TRBV7-2 and TRBJ2-7, is GAGVSQSPSNKVTEKGKDVELRCDPISGHTALYWYRQSLGQGLEFLIYFQGNSAPDKSGLPSDRFSAERTGGSVSTLTIQRTQQEDSAVYLCASSLEGHPLYEQYFGPGTRLTVT.

This clone turned up a few times. This chain links TRBV5-4 with TRBJ1-1; 8 bases are shared with TRBD1. Trimming removed 3 bases from V and 4 bases from J; junction bases left unmatched: 5. CDR3 size: 14 residues. Per germline, CDR1 SGHNT and CDR2 YYREEE (reference sequence). The CDR3, as DNA: TGTGCCAGCAGCTCCAGGGGGCAAGGCACTGAAGCTTTCTTT. Translated: CASSSRGQGTEAFF. Filled out from reference TRBV5-4 and TRBJ1-1, the complete variable domain reads ETGVTQSPTHLIKTRGQQVTLRCSSQSGHNTVSWYQQALGQGPQFIFQYYREEENGRGNFPPRFSGLQFPNYSSELNVNALELDDSALYLCASSSRGQGTEAFFGQGTRLTVV.

The chain has TRBV28 and TRBJ2-1, with D possibly being TRBD1 (6 bases). The CDR3 spans 12 residues. Germline V gene lookup returns CDR1 MDHEN and CDR2 SYDVKM. Trimming removed 2 bases from V and 15 bases from J, with 14 bases in between. The CDR3 here is CASSLESGTRFF. The CDR3 nucleotides read TGTGCCAGCAGTTTAGAATCCGGGACACGGTTCTTC.

This clone was seen a few times. This chain connects TRBV29-1 to TRBJ1-1, with 7 positions matching TRBD1. The CDR3 spans 16 residues. The ends lost 7 bases at V and 0 bases at J; junction bases unmatched: 14. CDR1 and CDR2 (germline): SQVTM, ANQGSEA. The CDR3 sequence is CSAESGTASMNTEAFF. CDR3 sequence (DNA): TGCAGCGCCGAGTCCGGGACAGCTTCCATGAACACTGAAGCTTTCTTT.

This clone was detected a few times. CDR3 sequence: CASAFSGAKNIQYF. In DNA form, the CDR3 reads TGTGCCAGCGCCTTCAGCGGAGCCAAAAACATTCAGTACTTC. The rearrangement links TRBV5-4 to TRBJ2-4; weak D call: TRBD2 (5 bases). Germline loops: CDR1 SGHNT, CDR2 YYREEE (reference sequence). V was pared by 7 bases and J by 0 bases, with 11 bases between. The length of the CDR3 is 14 residues.

A few counts support this clone. This chain connects TRBV5-6 to TRBJ2-1, with 7 nucleotides matching TRBD2. Germline assignment: CDR1 SGHDT and CDR2 YYEEEE. J lost 0 bases, V lost 5 bases, and 8 bases had no gene match. This CDR3 is built from 16 residues. In DNA, the CDR3 is TGTGCCAGCAGACCTTTAGCGGGTGCCTCCTACAATGAGCAGTTCTTC. Residues: CASRPLAGASYNEQFF.

This clone was seen a few times. This sequence joins TRBV18 and TRBJ1-1; D remains ambiguous. The germline gives CDR1 KGHSH, CDR2 LQKENI. The CDR3 extends over 13 amino acids. V shed 6 bases and J shed 2 bases, with 10 bases lying between them. CDR3 residues: CASSYDINTEAFF. Written as DNA, the CDR3 is TGTGCCAGCTCTTACGACATAAACACTGAAGCTTTCTTT.